This TCR beta chain was profiled in a study of T cell responses to AZD1222 COVID-19 vaccine. Note on this clone: What it recognizes is unknown.

Using immunoSEQ multiplex PCR, the repertoire was profiled, and TCRdb retains in-frame clones only, with some absent. This sample has about 170,000 clones, with 70% to 90% found just once. Overall study findings and caveats: Only six people who got AZD1222 tested seropositive at baseline. Spike-wide vaccine-associated CD4 TCRs dominated at 160-218 and 743-854.

Germline V gives CDR1 MRHNA, CDR2 SNTAGT. This CDR3 comprises 11 residues. With V trimmed by 6 bases and J by 15 bases, 7 bases remained unmatched. This sequence was found in an adult who received the MenACWY meningococcal vaccine as a control. The J gene is TRBJ1-4, the V gene TRBV6-4, with 7 bases lining up with TRBD1. The material was peripheral blood, obtained 28 days after the second dose of the MenACWY control vaccine. DNA of the CDR3: TGTGCCAGCAGAGAGAACAGGGGCTTGTTTTTT. Protein sequence: CASRENRGLFF.